This T cell receptor beta chain was retrieved from a study of early T cells in non-severe SARS-CoV-2 infection. About the research overall: The authors sequenced bulk RNA from unsorted whole blood, leaving chains unpaired. General study points: Lookups in VDJdb leaned toward anti-spike CD8 responses and missed private and CD4 specificities.

V was pared by 8 bases and J by 1 base, with 10 bases of the junction left unmatched. CDR1 DFQATT and CDR2 SNEGSKA come from the germline V gene (reference sequence). CDR3 length: 14 residues. Researchers tagged individual cDNA molecules with unique molecular identifiers. TCRdb re-derived calls from the 5' RACE reads in MiXCR, one entry per CDR3 protein. The repertoire includes about 71,000 distinct CDR3 sequences, roughly an eighth of them detected once, and about 14% sits in the top ten. This clonotype came up many times. Its antigen is undetermined. Sample: whole blood. The chain joins TRBV20-1 to TRBJ2-5, with 7 nucleotides matching TRBD1. The source of this sequence is an adult who was a healthcare worker with PCR-confirmed SARS-CoV-2 infection or an uninfected control (not recorded which). CDR3 in amino acids: CSSFVGQAQETQYF. Written as DNA, the CDR3 is TGCAGTTCTTTCGTCGGACAGGCCCAAGAGACCCAGTACTTC.